The 20 T cell receptor beta chains reported below all come from one sample, sequenced in a study of beta chain features in type 1 diabetes. The isolated RNA, all of it, was reverse transcribed, so expressed TCRB transcripts were what got sequenced. Clones were sequenced by immunoSEQ multiplex PCR, and TCRdb holds only the in-frame ones, with some missing. The sample yields almost 250,000 clones, about 14% seen once. The sample comprised naive CD4+ T cells from blood. The receptors derive from a woman between 35 and 50 years old in good health.

The sample holds a few counts of this clone. The chain is built from TRBV7-8 and TRBJ2-1; 9 bases are a match to TRBD1. The CDR3 has 13 residues. From germline, CDR1 is SGHVS and CDR2 FQNEAQ. V shed 2 bases and J 14 bases; nucleotides not matched to a gene: 7. This CDR3 reads CASSLLTGGSKFF. The CDR3 DNA reads TGTGCCAGCAGCTTACTTACAGGGGGCTCGAAGTTCTTC.

As concerns this clone: The junction departs from germline at one end; a sequencing error may be responsible. Within the sample, other DNA sequences also encode this same CDR3. The gene calls are TRBV2 and TRBJ1-5; TRBD1 aligns across 9 bases. There are 14 residues in the CDR3. In germline, CDR1 is SNHLY, CDR2 FYNNEI. CDR3 protein: CASSGQGQNQPQHF. The CDR3 bases are TGTGCCAGCAGCGGACAGGGGCAAAATCAGCCACAGCATTTT.

This clone has more than one count but fewer than ten. V and J are TRBV7-2 and TRBJ2-3; a possible D gene is TRBD2 (6 bases). The V gene's germline CDR1 is SGHTA and CDR2 FQGNSA. CDR3 length: 16 amino acids. Trimming cost V 1 base and J 2 bases, with 13 bases left between them. The CDR3 here is CASSLGPGGVTDTQYF. CDR3 nucleotide sequence: TGTGCCAGCAGCTTAGGTCCAGGCGGGGTCACAGATACGCAGTATTTT.

This clone was detected only a few times. J is TRBJ1-1 and V is TRBV29-1; tentatively, D is TRBD1 (5 bases). Germline-derived CDR1 and CDR2 are SQVTM and ANQGSEA. This CDR3 comprises 13 residues. With 2 bases removed from V and 0 bases from J, the gap between germline ends came to 7 bases. For the CDR3, the DNA is TGCAGCGTTGAACGACAGTTGAACACTGAAGCTTTCTTT. As protein: CSVERQLNTEAFF.

This clone has just a few counts. The rearrangement uses TRBV5-1 and TRBJ2-7; 9 bases match TRBD2. This CDR3 spans 14 amino acids. Germline-derived CDR1 and CDR2 are SGHRS and YFSETQ. V trimming: 6 bases; J trimming: 3 bases; junction bases outside the gene matches: 7. This CDR3 reads CASTTGTSIYEQYF. CDR3 DNA: TGCGCCAGCACGACTGGGACTAGCATCTACGAGCAGTACTTC. Together with reference TRBV5-1 and TRBJ2-7, the CDR3 gives the full variable domain: KAGVTQTPRYLIKTRGQQVTLSCSPISGHRSVSWYQQTPGQGLQFLFEYFSETQRNKGNFPGRFSGRQFSNSRSEMNVSTLELGDSALYLCASTTGTSIYEQYFGPGTRLTVT.

This clone appeared a few times. This sequence joins TRBV2 and TRBJ1-2; D possibly corresponds to TRBD1 (5 bases). Germline V lookup: CDR1 SNHLY, CDR2 FYNNEI. V was trimmed by 7 bases and J by 3 bases, leaving 6 bases between them. The CDR3 length is 11 residues. CDR3 region: CASNRYYGYTF. Written as DNA, the CDR3 is TGTGCCAGCAACAGGTACTATGGCTACACCTTC.

The chain couples TRBV27 to TRBJ1-5, with D hard to call. CDR3 size: 14 residues. V was shortened by 3 bases and J by 4 bases, with 10 bases between the two germline ends. CDR1 is MNHEY, CDR2 SMNVEV, per germline (reference sequence). The DNA of the CDR3 is TGTGCCAGCAGTTTCGTGGGAGCTAATCAGCCCCAGCATTTT. It yields the protein CASSFVGANQPQHF.

The rearrangement joins TRBV5-4 to TRBJ1-1; D gene ambiguous. This CDR3 is 14 amino acids long. V gave up 2 bases and J gave up 10 bases, with 18 bases separating them. Germline V gives CDR1 SGHNT, CDR2 YYREEE (reference sequence). CDR3 sequence reads: CASSLREGVRTAFF. The CDR3 DNA reads as TGTGCCAGCAGCTTAAGGGAGGGAGTACGGACAGCTTTCTTT.

This clone was counted a few times. The rearrangement joins TRBV4-1 to TRBJ1-1; tentative D call: TRBD1 (6 bases). V was clipped by 4 bases and J by 0 bases, with 15 bases between them. The CDR3 has 16 amino acids. The germline V gene encodes CDR1 MGHRA and CDR2 YSYEKL. This chain's CDR3 is CASSRDPGQVNTEAFF. CDR3 in DNA: TGCGCCAGCAGCCGGGATCCGGGACAAGTGAACACTGAAGCTTTCTTT.

The CDR3 loop reads CASSWRQGNSPLHF. The CDR3 nucleotides are TGTGCCAGCAGTTGGCGGCAGGGAAATTCACCCCTCCACTTT. J is TRBJ1-6 and V is TRBV6-6, with D tentatively TRBD1 (5 bases). The CDR3 loop spans 14 amino acids. V was clipped by 4 bases and J by 7 bases, with 11 bases between them. Looked up from germline, CDR1 is MNHNY and CDR2 is SVGAGI (reference sequence).

This clone was picked up a small number of times. V gene TRBV7-6 combines with J gene TRBJ2-4; D is ambiguous. The CDR3 extends over 11 amino acids. With 5 bases removed from V and 9 bases from J, the gap between germline ends came to 8 bases. Germline CDR1 SGHVS, CDR2 FNYEAQ. The CDR3 loop reads CASSPQSIQYF. For the CDR3, the DNA is TGTGCCAGCAGCCCACAGAGCATTCAGTACTTC.

This clone was counted between two and nine times. V gene TRBV5-1 combines with J gene TRBJ1-4; 7 nucleotides agree with TRBD1. Germline lookup yields CDR1 SGHRS and CDR2 YFSETQ. V trimming: 6 bases; J trimming: 8 bases; junction bases outside the gene matches: 7. The CDR3 totals 13 residues. In DNA form, the CDR3 reads TGCGCCAGCACGTACAGGGGCGGGGAAAAACTGTTTTTT. It encodes CASTYRGGEKLFF.

This clone came up a few times. The chain combines TRBV10-2 with TRBJ2-2, with 10 bases that match TRBD2. V dropped 3 bases and J dropped 8; count of bases not matched to a gene: 6. The length of the CDR3 is 15 residues. Germline CDR1 reads WSHSY; CDR2 reads SAAADI. CDR3 amino acids: CASSDPAGGQGELFF. The DNA for the CDR3 is TGCGCCAGCAGTGATCCAGCGGGGGGGCAAGGGGAGCTGTTTTTT.

This clone was seen only a few times. The genes are TRBV19 and TRBJ2-3, with TRBD1 matching over 8 bases. Unmatched junction bases numbered 12, after V lost 9 bases and J lost 4 bases. CDR3 length equals 15 residues. Germline lookup yields CDR1 LNHDA and CDR2 SQIVND (reference sequence). The CDR3 loop reads CASKPGGWVPDTQYF. The CDR3 bases are TGTGCCAGCAAACCAGGGGGCTGGGTTCCAGATACGCAGTATTTT.

V is TRBV5-1 and J is TRBJ1-1; D gene uncertain. Germline loops: CDR1 SGHRS, CDR2 YFSETQ. V gave up 0 bases and J gave up 4 bases, with 13 bases separating them. The CDR3 covers 15 residues. The CDR3 region is CASSLGAGSSTEAFF. CDR3 in DNA: TGCGCCAGCAGCTTGGGGGCTGGGTCGAGCACTGAAGCTTTCTTT.

This clone was seen a handful of times. In the same sample, other DNA sequences code for this CDR3. V usage is TRBV9 and J usage is TRBJ1-1; TRBD1 matches at 9 bases. Looked up from germline, CDR1 is SGDLS and CDR2 is YYNGEE. There are 14 residues in the CDR3. The V segment lost 2 bases and the J segment 4 bases; nucleotides outside the gene matches: 3. The CDR3 DNA sequence: TGTGCCAGCAGCGTGGGACAGGGTGGCACTGAAGCTTTCTTT. Protein product: CASSVGQGGTEAFF.

This clone has more than one count but fewer than ten. The CDR3 loop reads CASSSGTGGPYEQYF. CDR3 DNA sequence: TGTGCCAGCAGTTCCGGGACAGGGGGTCCCTACGAGCAGTACTTC. The chain recombines TRBV6-5 with TRBJ2-7; 11 bases align to TRBD1. With V trimmed by 4 bases and J by 2 bases, 4 bases remained unmatched. The CDR3 consists of 15 residues. CDR1 is MNHEY, CDR2 SVGAGI, per germline.

This clone was seen a few times. V is TRBV19 and J is TRBJ1-2; D is perhaps TRBD1 (5 bases). The V end was cut by 0 bases, the J end by 3 bases, with 11 bases between. The CDR3 is made up of 15 amino acids. The germline V gene has CDR1 LNHDA and CDR2 SQIVND (reference sequence). CDR3 DNA: TGTGCCAGTAGTATAGATTTGCAGGGCTACTATGGCTACACCTTC. Residues: CASSIDLQGYYGYTF.

CDR3 amino acids: CASSLSDEQYF. CDR3 in DNA: TGCGCCAGCTCCCTTTCAGACGAGCAGTACTTC. This chain joins TRBV5-1 and TRBJ2-7; unclear D gene. Trimming removed 7 bases from V and 5 bases from J, with 10 bases in between. This CDR3 has 11 residues. Germline V gene lookup returns CDR1 SGHRS and CDR2 YFSETQ.

This chain joins TRBV5-6 and TRBJ2-3, with D unresolved. CDR1 and CDR2 from the germline V gene are SGHDT and YYEEEE. The CDR3 is 13 amino acids. V was clipped by 2 bases and J by 1 base, with 5 bases between them. In nucleotides, the CDR3 is TGTGCCAGCAGCTTTGGAGGCACAGATACGCAGTATTTT. Translation: CASSFGGTDTQYF.